This TCR beta chain derives from a study of shared clonotypes between healthy human individuals. Overall study context: For every donor, three CD4 naive, three CD4 memory, two CD8 naive and one CD8 memory plates were used.

Assay used: immunoSEQ multiplex PCR; TCRdb lists only in-frame clones, some missing. Among roughly 330,000 clones listed, around 67% were seen once. There are 16 residues in the CDR3. Unmatched junction bases numbered 12, after V lost 5 bases and J lost 8 bases. Germline V gives CDR1 MNHEY, CDR2 SMNVEV (reference sequence). Points on this clone: What it binds is unknown.

General study findings and limits: With a handful of donors compared, roughly 4.9% of naive CD4 clonotypes were shared.

Sequencing was performed on memory CD4+ T cells sorted from blood. Subset described: CD45RA-negative fraction. The receptor was isolated from a man under 40 in good health. V usage is TRBV27 and J usage is TRBJ2-1; 10 nucleotides align to TRBD2. The CDR3 protein is CASSPTSSGSSHEQFF. The CDR3 nucleotides read TGTGCCAGCAGTCCTACCTCTAGCGGGAGTTCACATGAGCAGTTCTTC.